The source of this T cell receptor (beta chain) is a study of blood T cell repertoires in COVID-19. Study in general: The study drew acute and convalescent COVID-19 samples from the United States, Italy and Spain. The analysed material was cDNA or gDNA that came from T cells, B-cell-depleted T cells, or PBMCs.

As handled by the study authors: Nucleated cell number was recorded as an estimate derived from reference gene primer amplification. Sequenced by immunoSEQ multiplex PCR; TCRdb stores in-frame clones only, minus some. V, J and clone size reflect that table, while D and trimming were determined from the DNA. The repertoire includes tens of thousands of clones, approximately 80% of them detected once, and around 5.2% sits in the top ten. V shed 5 bases, J shed 6 bases, and the junction held 6 bases outside the gene matches. Germline loops: CDR1 SGHVS, CDR2 FNYEAQ. CDR3 length equals 14 residues. The clonotype was recovered from a woman in her 70s with acute or convalescent COVID-19. Material for sequencing was peripheral blood. This chain uses TRBV7-6 with TRBJ2-1; 8 nucleotides line up with TRBD2. CDR3: CASSGGSGANEQFF. For the CDR3, the DNA is TGTGCCAGCAGCGGGGGTAGCGGGGCCAATGAGCAGTTCTTC.